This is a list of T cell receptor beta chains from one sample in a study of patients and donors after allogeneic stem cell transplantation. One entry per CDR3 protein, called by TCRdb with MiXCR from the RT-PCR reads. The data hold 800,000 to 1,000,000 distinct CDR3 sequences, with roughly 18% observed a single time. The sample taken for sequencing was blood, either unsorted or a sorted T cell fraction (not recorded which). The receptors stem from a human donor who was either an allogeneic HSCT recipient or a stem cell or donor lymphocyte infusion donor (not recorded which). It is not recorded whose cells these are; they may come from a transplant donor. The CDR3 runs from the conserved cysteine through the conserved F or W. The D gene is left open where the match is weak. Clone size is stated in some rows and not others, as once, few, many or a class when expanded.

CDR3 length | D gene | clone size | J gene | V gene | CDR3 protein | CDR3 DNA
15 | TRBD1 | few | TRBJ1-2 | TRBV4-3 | CASSQNPGTDYGYTF | TGCGCCAGCAGCCAAAATCCCGGGACAGACTATGGCTACACCTTC
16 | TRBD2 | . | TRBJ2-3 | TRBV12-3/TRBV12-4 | CASRSTLAGGTDTQYF | TGTGCCAGCAGATCAACACTAGCGGGAGGAACAGATACGCAGTATTTT
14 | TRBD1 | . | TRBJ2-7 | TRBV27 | CASSRDSSLYEQYF | TGTGCCAGTTCCCGGGACAGCAGCCTCTACGAGCAGTACTTC
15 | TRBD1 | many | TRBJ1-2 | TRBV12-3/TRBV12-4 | CASSLRDRVNYGYTF | TGTGCCAGCAGTTTACGGGACAGGGTAAACTATGGCTACACCTTC
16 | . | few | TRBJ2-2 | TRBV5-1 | CASSFGWQGKPGELFF | TGCGCCAGCAGCTTTGGCTGGCAGGGGAAGCCCGGGGAGCTGTTTTTT
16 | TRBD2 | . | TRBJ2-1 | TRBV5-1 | CASSLIAGGPGNEQFF | TGCGCCAGCAGCCTGATAGCGGGAGGGCCAGGCAATGAGCAGTTCTTC
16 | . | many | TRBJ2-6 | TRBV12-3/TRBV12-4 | CASSPSTSSGANVLTF | TGTGCCAGCAGTCCCTCTACTTCGTCTGGGGCCAACGTCCTGACTTTC
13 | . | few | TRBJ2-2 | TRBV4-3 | CASSQDSGGELFF | TGCGCCAGCAGCCAAGATTCGGGTGGGGAGCTGTTTTTT
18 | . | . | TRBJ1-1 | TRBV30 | CAWSYRPGAKMLNTEAFF | TGTGCCTGGAGTTACCGCCCCGGGGCCAAGATGCTGAACACTGAAGCTTTCTTT
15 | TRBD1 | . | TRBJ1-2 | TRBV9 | CASSEQGTKPYGYTF | TGTGCCAGCAGCGAACAGGGGACGAAGCCATATGGCTACACCTTC
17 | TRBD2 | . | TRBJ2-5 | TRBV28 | CASSPPRLAGGMKTQYF | TGTGCCAGCAGTCCCCCGAGACTAGCGGGAGGTATGAAGACCCAGTACTTC
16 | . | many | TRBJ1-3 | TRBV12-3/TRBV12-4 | CASRSRGQASGNTIYF | TGTGCCAGCAGATCCCGGGGGCAGGCCTCTGGAAACACCATATATTTT
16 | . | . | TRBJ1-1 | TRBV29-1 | CSVQGPAWIQNTEAFF | TGCAGCGTCCAGGGCCCTGCCTGGATCCAGAACACTGAAGCTTTCTTT
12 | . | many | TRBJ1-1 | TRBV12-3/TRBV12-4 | CASSAGRLEAFF | TGTGCCAGCAGCGCCGGTAGGTTGGAAGCTTTCTTT
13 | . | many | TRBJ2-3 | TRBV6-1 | CATTIEGADTQYF | TGTGCCACCACGATAGAAGGGGCGGATACGCAGTATTTT
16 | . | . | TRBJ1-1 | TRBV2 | CASSEALGFGNTEAFF | TGTGCCAGCAGTGAAGCCCTGGGGTTCGGGAACACTGAAGCTTTCTTT
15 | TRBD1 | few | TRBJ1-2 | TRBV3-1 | CASSQLDRSNYGYTF | TGTGCCAGCAGCCAGTTGGACAGGTCCAACTATGGCTACACCTTC
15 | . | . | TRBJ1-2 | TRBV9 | CASSVLMDPNYGYTF | TGTGCTAGCAGCGTACTCATGGACCCTAACTATGGCTACACCTTC
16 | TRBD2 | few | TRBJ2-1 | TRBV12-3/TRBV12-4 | CASSFSSGGAYNEQFF | TGTGCCAGCAGTTTTTCTAGCGGGGGGGCCTACAATGAGCAGTTCTTC
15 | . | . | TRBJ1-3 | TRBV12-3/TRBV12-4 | CASSLQGKSGNTIYF | TGTGCCAGCAGTTTGCAGGGAAAGTCTGGAAACACCATATATTTT